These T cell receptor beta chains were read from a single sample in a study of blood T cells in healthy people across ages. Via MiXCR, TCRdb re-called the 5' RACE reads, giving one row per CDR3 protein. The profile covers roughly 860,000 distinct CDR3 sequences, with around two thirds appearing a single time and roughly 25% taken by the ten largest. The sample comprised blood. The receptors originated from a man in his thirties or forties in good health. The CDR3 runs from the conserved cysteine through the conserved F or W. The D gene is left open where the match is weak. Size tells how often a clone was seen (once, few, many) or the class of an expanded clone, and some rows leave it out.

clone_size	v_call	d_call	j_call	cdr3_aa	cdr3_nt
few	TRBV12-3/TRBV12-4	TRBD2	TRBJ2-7	CASSQSGGTYEQYF	TGTGCCAGCAGCCAAAGCGGGGGGACCTACGAGCAGTACTTC
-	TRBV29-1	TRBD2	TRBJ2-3	CSGEGGGGTDTQYF	TGCAGCGGTGAGGGCGGGGGAGGAACAGATACGCAGTATTTT
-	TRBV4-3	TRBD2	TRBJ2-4	CASSQTSGGAKNIQYF	TGCGCCAGCAGCCAGACTAGCGGGGGGGCCAAAAACATTCAGTACTTC
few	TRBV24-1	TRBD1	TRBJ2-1	CATSDPGQGRHEQFF	TGTGCCACCAGTGACCCGGGACAGGGGAGACATGAGCAGTTCTTC
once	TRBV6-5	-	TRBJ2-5	CASSNLRVWEQYF	TGTGCCAGCAGTAACCTCAGGGTCTGGGAGCAGTACTTC
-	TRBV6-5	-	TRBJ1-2	CASSYSQAYGYTF	TGTGCCAGTAGTTACTCGCAGGCCTATGGCTACACCTTC
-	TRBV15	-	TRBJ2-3	CATSRDPGRDTQYF	TGTGCCACCAGCAGAGATCCAGGGAGGGATACGCAGTATTTT
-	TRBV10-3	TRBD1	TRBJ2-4	CAIRPTGLDIQYF	TGTGCCATCAGGCCGACAGGGCTCGACATTCAGTACTTC
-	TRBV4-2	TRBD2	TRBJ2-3	CASSQMAGGKTDTQYF	TGTGCCAGCAGCCAAATGGCGGGGGGAAAGACAGATACGCAGTATTTT
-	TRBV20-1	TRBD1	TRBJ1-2	CSAADPGQGSTDGYTF	TGCAGTGCTGCAGATCCGGGACAGGGTTCAACGGATGGCTACACCTTC
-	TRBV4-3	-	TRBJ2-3	CASSQDGPVSTDTQYF	TGCGCCAGCAGCCAAGATGGGCCGGTGAGCACAGATACGCAGTATTTT
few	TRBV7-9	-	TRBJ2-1	CASSLGGRHNEQFF	TGTGCCAGCAGCTTAGGGGGACGGCACAATGAGCAGTTCTTC
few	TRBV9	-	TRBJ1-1	CASSIGGSDTEAFF	TGTGCCAGCAGCATAGGGGGTTCGGACACTGAAGCTTTCTTT
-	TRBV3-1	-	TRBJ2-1	CASSQDRGGLYNEQFF	TGTGCCAGCAGCCAAGATAGGGGGGGCCTCTACAATGAGCAGTTCTTC
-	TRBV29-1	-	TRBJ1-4	CSVGGPAGVAEKLFF	TGCAGCGTTGGGGGACCGGCGGGGGTTGCCGAAAAACTGTTTTTT
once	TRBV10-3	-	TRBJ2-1	CAISAEGGLEQFF	TGTGCCATCAGTGCCGAGGGGGGGCTTGAGCAGTTCTTC
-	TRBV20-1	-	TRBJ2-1	CSVSPYYNEQFF	TGCAGTGTTTCGCCTTATTACAATGAGCAGTTCTTC
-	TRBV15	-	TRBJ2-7	CATSRDLAGYEQYF	TGTGCCACCAGCAGAGATTTGGCAGGCTACGAGCAGTACTTC
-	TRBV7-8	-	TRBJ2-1	CASSSNPGTEQFF	TGTGCCAGCAGCAGCAACCCCGGGACAGAGCAGTTCTTC
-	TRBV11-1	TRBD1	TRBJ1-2	CASSSRGTGTFGYTF	TGTGCCAGCAGCTCAAGGGGGACAGGAACTTTTGGCTACACCTTC
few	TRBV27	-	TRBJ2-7	CASSYGRGTYEQYF	TGTGCCAGCAGTTATGGCAGGGGTACCTACGAGCAGTACTTC
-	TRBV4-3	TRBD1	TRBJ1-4	CASSSQGTFASNEKLFF	TGCGCCAGCAGCTCACAGGGGACATTTGCCTCAAATGAAAAACTGTTTTTT
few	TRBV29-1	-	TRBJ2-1	CSVLLQGSLSYNEQFF	TGCAGCGTTCTACTACAGGGCTCCCTATCCTACAATGAGCAGTTCTTC
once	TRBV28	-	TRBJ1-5	CATHREYQPQHF	TGTGCCACCCACAGGGAATATCAGCCCCAGCATTTT
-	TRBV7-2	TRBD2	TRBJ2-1	CASSKRLAGDHNEQFF	TGTGCCAGCAGCAAAAGACTAGCGGGGGACCACAATGAGCAGTTCTTC
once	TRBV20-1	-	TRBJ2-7	CSARRPGDRETRYF	TGCAGTGCCCGCCGACCAGGGGATAGAGAGACCCGGTACTTC
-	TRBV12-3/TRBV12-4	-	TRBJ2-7	CASSLGHFSYEQYF	TGTGCCAGCAGTTTGGGGCACTTCTCCTACGAGCAGTACTTC
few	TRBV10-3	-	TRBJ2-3	CAISESRDVTDTQYF	TGTGCCATCAGTGAGTCAAGAGACGTGACAGATACGCAGTATTTT
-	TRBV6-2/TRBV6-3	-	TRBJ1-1	CASMENINTEAFF	TGTGCCAGCATGGAGAATATTAACACTGAAGCTTTCTTT
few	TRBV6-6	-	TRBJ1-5	CASSYWQGDQPQHF	TGTGCCAGCAGTTACTGGCAGGGAGATCAGCCCCAGCATTTT
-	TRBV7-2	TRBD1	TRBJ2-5	CASSQTGWEETQYF	TGTGCCAGCAGCCAGACAGGGTGGGAAGAGACCCAGTACTTC
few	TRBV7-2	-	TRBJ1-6	CASSPTATSYNSPLHF	TGTGCCAGCAGTCCAACAGCGACCTCCTATAATTCACCCCTCCACTTT
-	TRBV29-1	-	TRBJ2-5	CSVRGRETQYF	TGCAGCGTGCGGGGCAGGGAGACCCAGTACTTC
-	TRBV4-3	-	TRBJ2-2	CASSALSWDGTGELFF	TGCGCCAGCAGCGCGCTATCATGGGACGGAACCGGGGAGCTGTTTTTT
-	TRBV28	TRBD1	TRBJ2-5	CASSPRTGWIETQYF	TGTGCCAGCAGTCCCCGGACAGGGTGGATTGAGACCCAGTACTTC
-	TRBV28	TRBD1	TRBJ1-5	CASSFERQGYNQPQHF	TGTGCCAGCAGTTTTGAACGACAGGGTTACAATCAGCCCCAGCATTTT
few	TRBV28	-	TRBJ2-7	CASSFPADGISYEQYF	TGTGCCAGCAGTTTCCCAGCTGACGGAATCTCCTACGAGCAGTACTTC
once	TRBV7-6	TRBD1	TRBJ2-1	CASSLGTGQREQFF	TGTGCCAGCAGCCTAGGGACAGGGCAGCGTGAGCAGTTCTTC
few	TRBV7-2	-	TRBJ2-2	CASTRPGTGELFF	TGTGCCAGCACTAGGCCGGGGACCGGGGAGCTGTTTTTT
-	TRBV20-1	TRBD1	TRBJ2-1	CSARSQGAVYNEQFF	TGCAGTGCTAGATCTCAGGGGGCAGTGTACAATGAGCAGTTCTTC
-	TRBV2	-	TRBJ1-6	CASSEARTYNSPLHF	TGTGCCAGCAGTGAAGCCCGGACCTATAATTCACCCCTCCACTTT
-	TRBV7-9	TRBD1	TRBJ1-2	CASSSTGQGSYGYTF	TGTGCCAGCAGCTCGACCGGACAGGGAAGCTATGGCTACACCTTC
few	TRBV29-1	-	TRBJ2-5	CSAGRGVETQYF	TGCAGCGCTGGGAGGGGGGTAGAGACCCAGTACTTC
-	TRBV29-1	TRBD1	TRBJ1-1	CSVRGRYTEAFF	TGCAGCGTTAGGGGGCGATACACTGAAGCTTTCTTT
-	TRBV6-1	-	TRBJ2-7	CASSEAGRTVYEQYF	TGTGCCAGCAGTGAAGCAGGCAGGACAGTCTACGAGCAGTACTTC
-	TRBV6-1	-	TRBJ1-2	CASSENLSFNYGYTF	TGTGCCAGCAGTGAAAATCTATCCTTTAACTATGGCTACACCTTC
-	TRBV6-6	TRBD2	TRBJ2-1	CASSAPAGAYNEQFF	TGTGCCAGCAGTGCCCCAGCGGGGGCGTACAATGAGCAGTTCTTC